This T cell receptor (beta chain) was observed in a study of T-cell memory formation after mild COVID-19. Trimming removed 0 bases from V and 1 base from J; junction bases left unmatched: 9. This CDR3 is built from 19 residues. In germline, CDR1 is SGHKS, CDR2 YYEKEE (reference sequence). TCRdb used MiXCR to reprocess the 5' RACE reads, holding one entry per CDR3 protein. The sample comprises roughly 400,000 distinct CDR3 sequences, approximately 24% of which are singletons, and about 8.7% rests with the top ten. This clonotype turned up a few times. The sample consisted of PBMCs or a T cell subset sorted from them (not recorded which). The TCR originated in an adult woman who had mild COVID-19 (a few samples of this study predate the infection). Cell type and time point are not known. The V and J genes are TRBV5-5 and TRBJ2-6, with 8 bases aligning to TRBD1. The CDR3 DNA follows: TGTGCCAGCAGCTTGGAAGGGGACAGGTACACTTCTGGGGCCAACGTCCTGACTTTC. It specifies CASSLEGDRYTSGANVLTF.